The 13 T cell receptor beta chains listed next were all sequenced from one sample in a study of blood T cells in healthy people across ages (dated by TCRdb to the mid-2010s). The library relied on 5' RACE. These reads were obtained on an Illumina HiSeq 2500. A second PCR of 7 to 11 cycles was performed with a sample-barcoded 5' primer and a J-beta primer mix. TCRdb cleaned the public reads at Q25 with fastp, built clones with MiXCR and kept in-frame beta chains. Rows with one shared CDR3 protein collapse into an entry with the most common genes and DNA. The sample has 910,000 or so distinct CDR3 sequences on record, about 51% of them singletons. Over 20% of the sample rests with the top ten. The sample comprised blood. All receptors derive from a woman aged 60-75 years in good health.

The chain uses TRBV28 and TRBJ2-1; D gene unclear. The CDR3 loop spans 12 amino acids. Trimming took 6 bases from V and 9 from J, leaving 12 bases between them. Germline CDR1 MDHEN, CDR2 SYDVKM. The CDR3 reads CASSSPPGEQFF. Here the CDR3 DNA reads TGTGCCAGCAGCTCACCACCGGGTGAGCAGTTCTTC.

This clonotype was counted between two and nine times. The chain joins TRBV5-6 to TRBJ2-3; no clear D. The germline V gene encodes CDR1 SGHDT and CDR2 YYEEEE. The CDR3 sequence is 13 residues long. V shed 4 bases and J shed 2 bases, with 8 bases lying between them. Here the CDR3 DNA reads TGTGCCAGCAGCCCAGAATCCACAGATACGCAGTATTTT. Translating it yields CASSPESTDTQYF.

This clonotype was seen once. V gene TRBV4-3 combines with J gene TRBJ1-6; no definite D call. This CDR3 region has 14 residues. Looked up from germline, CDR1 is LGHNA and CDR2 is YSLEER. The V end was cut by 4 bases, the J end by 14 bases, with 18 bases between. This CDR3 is CASSLGFFTRTLHF. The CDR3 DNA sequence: TGCGCCAGCAGCCTGGGTTTTTTTACACGGACCCTCCACTTT.

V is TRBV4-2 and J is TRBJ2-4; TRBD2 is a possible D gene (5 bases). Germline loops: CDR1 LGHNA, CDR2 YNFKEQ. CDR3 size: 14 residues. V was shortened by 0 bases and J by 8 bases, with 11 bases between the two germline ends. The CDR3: CASSQEKREYIQYF. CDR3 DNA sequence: TGTGCCAGCAGCCAAGAAAAACGGGAATACATTCAGTACTTC.

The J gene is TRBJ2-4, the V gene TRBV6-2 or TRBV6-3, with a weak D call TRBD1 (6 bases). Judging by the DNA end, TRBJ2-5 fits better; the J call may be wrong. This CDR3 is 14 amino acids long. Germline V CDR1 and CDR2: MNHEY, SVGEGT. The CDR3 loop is CASSYSGTKETQYF. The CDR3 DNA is TGTGCCAGCAGTTACTCCGGGACAAAGGAGACCCAGTACTTC.

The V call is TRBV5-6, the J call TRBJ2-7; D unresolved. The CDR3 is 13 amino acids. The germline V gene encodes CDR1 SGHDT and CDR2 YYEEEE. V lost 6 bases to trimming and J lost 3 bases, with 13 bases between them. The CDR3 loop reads CASKSGPNYEQYF. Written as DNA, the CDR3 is TGTGCCAGCAAGTCTGGCCCTAACTACGAGCAGTACTTC.

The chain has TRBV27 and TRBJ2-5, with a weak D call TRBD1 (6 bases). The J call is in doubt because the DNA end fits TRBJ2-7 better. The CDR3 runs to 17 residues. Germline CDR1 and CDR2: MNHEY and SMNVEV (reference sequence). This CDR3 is CASSLLLSTGSDYEQYF. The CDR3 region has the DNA TGTGCCAGCAGTTTACTACTCTCCACAGGGAGTGACTACGAGCAGTACTTC.

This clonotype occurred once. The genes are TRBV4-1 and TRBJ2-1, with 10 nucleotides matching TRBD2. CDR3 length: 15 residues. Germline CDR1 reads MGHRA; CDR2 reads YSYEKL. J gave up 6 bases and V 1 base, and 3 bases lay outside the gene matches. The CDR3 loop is CASSQGLAGFNEQFF. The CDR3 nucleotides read TGCGCCAGCAGCCAAGGACTAGCGGGCTTCAATGAGCAGTTCTTC.

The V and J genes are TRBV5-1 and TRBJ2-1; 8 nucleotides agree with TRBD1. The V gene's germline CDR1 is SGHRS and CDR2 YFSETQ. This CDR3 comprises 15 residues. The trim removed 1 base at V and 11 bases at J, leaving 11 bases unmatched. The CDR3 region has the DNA TGCGCCAGCAGCTTGAGGCAGGGGGCCCTATATAAGCAGTTCTTC. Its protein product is CASSLRQGALYKQFF. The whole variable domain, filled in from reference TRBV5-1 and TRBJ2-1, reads KAGVTQTPRYLIKTRGQQVTLSCSPISGHRSVSWYQQTPGQGLQFLFEYFSETQRNKGNFPGRFSGRQFSNSRSEMNVSTLELGDSALYLCASSLRQGALYKQFFGPGTRLTVL.

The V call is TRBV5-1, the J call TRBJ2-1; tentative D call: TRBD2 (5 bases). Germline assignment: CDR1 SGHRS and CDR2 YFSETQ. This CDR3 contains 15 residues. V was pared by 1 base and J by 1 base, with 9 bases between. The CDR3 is CASSLISGSYNEQFF. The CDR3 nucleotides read TGCGCCAGCAGCTTGATAAGCGGTTCCTACAATGAGCAGTTCTTC.

The CDR3 nucleotides read TGTGCCAGCAGCGTAGAAGCCTGGGGTGAAAAACTGTTTTTT. It translates to CASSVEAWGEKLFF. This sequence joins TRBV9 and TRBJ1-4; D not certain. Trimming removed 0 bases from V and 7 bases from J, with 10 bases in between. The CDR3 is 14 amino acids. From germline, CDR1 is SGDLS and CDR2 YYNGEE.

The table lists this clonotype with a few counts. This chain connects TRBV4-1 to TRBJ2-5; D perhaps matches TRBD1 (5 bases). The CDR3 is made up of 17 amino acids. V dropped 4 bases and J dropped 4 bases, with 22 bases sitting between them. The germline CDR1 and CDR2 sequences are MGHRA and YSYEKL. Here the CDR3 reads CASSPSKSPGIGETQYF. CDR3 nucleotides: TGCGCCAGCAGCCCAAGTAAGAGCCCAGGGATCGGAGAGACCCAGTACTTC.

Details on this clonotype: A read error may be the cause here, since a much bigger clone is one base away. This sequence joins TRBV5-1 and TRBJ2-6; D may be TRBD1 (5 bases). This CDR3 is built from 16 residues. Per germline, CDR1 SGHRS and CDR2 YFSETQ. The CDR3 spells CASSLALGSGANVLIF. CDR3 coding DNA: TGCGCCAGCAGCTTGGCGCTGGGCTCTGGGGCCAACGTCCTGATTTTC.